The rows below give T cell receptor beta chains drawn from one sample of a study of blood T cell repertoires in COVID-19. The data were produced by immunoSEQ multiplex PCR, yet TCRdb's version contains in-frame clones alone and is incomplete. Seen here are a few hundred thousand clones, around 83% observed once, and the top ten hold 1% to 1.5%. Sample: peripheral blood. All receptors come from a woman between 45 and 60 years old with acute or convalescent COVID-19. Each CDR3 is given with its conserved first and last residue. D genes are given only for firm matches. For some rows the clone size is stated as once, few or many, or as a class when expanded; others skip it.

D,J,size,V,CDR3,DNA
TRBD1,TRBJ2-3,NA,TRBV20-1,CSASADRGPLRTDTQYF,TGCAGTGCTAGTGCCGACAGGGGGCCTTTGCGCACAGATACGCAGTATTTT
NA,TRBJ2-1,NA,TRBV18,CASSPQFEANEQFF,TGTGCCAGCTCACCACAGTTTGAGGCGAATGAGCAGTTCTTC
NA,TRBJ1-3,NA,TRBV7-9,CASSQKPGVLYF,TGTGCCAGCAGCCAAAAACCGGGTGTCCTTTATTTT
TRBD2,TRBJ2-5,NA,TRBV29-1,CSVFGTSGSLRDQYF,TGCAGCGTGTTCGGGACTAGCGGGTCGCTCCGGGACCAGTACTTC
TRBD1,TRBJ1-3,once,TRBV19,CASSTTGQGNTIYF,TGTGCCAGTAGTACGACGGGACAGGGAAACACCATATATTTT
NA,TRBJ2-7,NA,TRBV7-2,CASSLPTHLNGRRLYEQYF,TGTGCCAGCAGCTTGCCTACTCACTTAAACGGGAGACGCCTCTACGAGCAGTACTTC
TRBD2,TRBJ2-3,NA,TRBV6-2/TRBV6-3,CASNPLAGVLTDTQYF,TGTGCCAGCAACCCCCTAGCGGGAGTGCTCACAGATACGCAGTATTTT
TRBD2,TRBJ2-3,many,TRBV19,CASSGGLAGGTPSTDTQYF,TGTGCCAGTAGTGGGGGACTAGCGGGAGGGACTCCTAGCACAGATACGCAGTATTTT
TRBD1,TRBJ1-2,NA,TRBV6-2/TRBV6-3,CASSYRGQRGGYTF,TGTGCCAGCAGTTATAGGGGACAGAGAGGCGGCTACACCTTC
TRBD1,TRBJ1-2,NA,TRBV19,CASRTGVNYGYTF,TGTGCCAGCCGGACAGGGGTGAACTATGGCTACACCTTC
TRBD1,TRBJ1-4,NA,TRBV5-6,CASSSLSRGQLNEKLFF,TGTGCCAGCAGCTCCCTCTCCAGGGGACAGCTTAATGAAAAACTGTTTTTT
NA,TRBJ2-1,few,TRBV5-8,CASSLAEARSGNEQFF,TGTGCCAGCAGCTTGGCCGAGGCGAGGTCGGGCAATGAGCAGTTCTTC
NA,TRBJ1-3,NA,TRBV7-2,CASSFGSLAGNTIYF,TGTGCCAGCAGCTTTGGGAGCCTAGCTGGAAACACCATATATTTT
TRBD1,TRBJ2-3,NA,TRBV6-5,CASTTGAGDTQYF,TGTGCCAGCACGACAGGGGCGGGAGATACGCAGTATTTT
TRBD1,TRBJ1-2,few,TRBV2,CASGPLQGGYTF,TGTGCCAGTGGGCCTCTACAGGGGGGCTACACCTTC
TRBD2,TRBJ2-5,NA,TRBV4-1,CASSQDGGGMQTQYF,TGCGCCAGCAGCCAAGATGGGGGAGGGATGCAGACCCAGTACTTC
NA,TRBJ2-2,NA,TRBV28,CAAWRQNTGELFF,TGTGCGGCTTGGCGACAGAACACCGGGGAGCTGTTTTTT
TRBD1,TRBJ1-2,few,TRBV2,CASSEARTGGGGYTF,TGTGCCAGCAGTGAAGCGAGGACAGGGGGCGGTGGCTACACCTTC
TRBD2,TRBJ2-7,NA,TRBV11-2,CASSRLAELTYEQYF,TGTGCCAGCAGCCGACTAGCGGAGTTAACCTACGAGCAGTACTTC
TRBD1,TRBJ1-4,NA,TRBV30,CAWRAPGQGEKLFF,TGTGCCTGGAGGGCACCGGGACAGGGTGAAAAACTGTTTTTT
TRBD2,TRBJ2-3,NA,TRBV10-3,CAISEGLAGGRSSTDTQYF,TGTGCCATCAGTGAGGGCTTAGCGGGGGGCCGGAGTAGCACAGATACGCAGTATTTT
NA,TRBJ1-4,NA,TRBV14,CASSHSPTNEKLFF,TGTGCCAGCAGCCACTCTCCAACTAATGAAAAACTGTTTTTT
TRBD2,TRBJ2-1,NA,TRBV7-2,CASSGRAGYEQFF,TGTGCCAGCAGCGGACGAGCGGGATACGAGCAGTTCTTC